The source of this T cell receptor (beta chain) is a study of blood T cell repertoires in COVID-19. Study overall: The cDNA or gDNA used as material had been derived from T cells, B-cell-depleted T cells, or PBMCs.

Trimming cost V 0 bases and J 7 bases, with 9 bases left between them. Germline V gene lookup returns CDR1 GTSNPN and CDR2 SVGIG (reference sequence). The CDR3 extends over 12 amino acids. In its sample, this clone was seen many times. Measured with immunoSEQ multiplex PCR; TCRdb has only the in-frame clones, and not every one. Here the sample spans roughly 90,000 clones, roughly 80% being singletons. This TCR was sampled from a woman of 80 years or more with active or convalescent COVID-19. The sample was peripheral blood. This chain connects TRBV30 to TRBJ1-2; D not certain. For the CDR3, the DNA is TGTGCCTGGAGTGTACGGAGTGCTGGCTACACCTTC. It encodes CAWSVRSAGYTF.